This passage covers 11 T cell receptor beta chains from one sample sequenced in a study of T-cell reconstitution after alpha-beta-depleted transplantation in children. The authors prepared the TCRbeta library with unique molecular identifiers. Each CDR3 protein is one row after TCRdb ran MiXCR on the PCR reads. The sample holds some 830,000 distinct CDR3 sequences; 16% are singletons and the top ten take approximately 5%. The source material was PBMCs, mostly from graft donor cells, sampled 360 days after TCRalphabeta/CD19-depleted stem cell transplant. The source is a male patient under 18 who had a stem cell transplant for acute lymphoblastic leukemia, so the T cells may come from the graft donor.

The genes are TRBV5-1 and TRBJ2-7; D is perhaps TRBD2 (6 bases). The CDR3 is 14 amino acids. The V and J ends lost 0 bases and 2 bases respectively, with 9 bases between them. Germline assignment: CDR1 SGHRS and CDR2 YFSETQ. The CDR3 DNA reads TGCGCCAGCAGCTTGGTGCGGGAACCCTACGAGCAGTACTTC. It specifies CASSLVREPYEQYF.

The chain employs TRBV20-1 and TRBJ2-1, with TRBD2 matching over 9 bases. With V trimmed by 2 bases and J by 6 bases, 5 bases remained unmatched. The CDR3 is 14 amino acids. The germline V gene encodes CDR1 DFQATT and CDR2 SNEGSKA (reference sequence). CDR3 coding DNA: TGCAGTGCTAGATACCTAGCGGGAACCAATGAGCAGTTCTTC. As protein: CSARYLAGTNEQFF.

The rearrangement joins TRBV3-1 to TRBJ2-1; 9 bases are shared with TRBD2. V lost 4 bases, J lost 0 bases, and 7 bases stayed unmatched. Germline CDR1 LGHDT, CDR2 YNNKEL (reference sequence). This CDR3 is 17 amino acids long. As DNA, the CDR3 is TGTGCCAGCAGCCCCAGACTAGCGGAAAGCTCCTACAATGAGCAGTTCTTC. Translation gives CASSPRLAESSYNEQFF.

This clonotype came up many times. The rearrangement links TRBV5-1 to TRBJ1-1, with 8 positions matching TRBD1. Germline CDR1 and CDR2: SGHRS and YFSETQ. After removal of 0 bases from V and 1 base from J, the junction contained 2 bases not matched to a gene. The CDR3 sequence is 15 residues long. The CDR3, as DNA: TGCGCCAGCAGCTTGGATGGACAGGGGAACACTGAAGCTTTCTTT. It specifies CASSLDGQGNTEAFF.

This clonotype was seen many times. The chain has TRBV4-1 and TRBJ2-3, with D possibly being TRBD2 (6 bases). Germline V gene sequence: CDR1 MGHRA, CDR2 YSYEKL. V shed 6 bases and J shed 1 base, with 14 bases lying between them. This CDR3 comprises 15 residues. For the CDR3, the DNA is TGCGCCAGCAGGGGACTGCCGGTTGGCACAGATACGCAGTATTTT. Protein product: CASRGLPVGTDTQYF.

J is TRBJ2-1 and V is TRBV21-1; the table assigns TRBD1, which was not confirmed against the DNA. TRBV21-1 is recorded as a pseudogene. This CDR3 has 15 residues. The CDR3 DNA follows: TGTGCCAGCCCCCCGGGACAGGGGGCAGGACATGAGCAGTTCTTC. It yields the protein CASPPGQGAGHEQFF.

The chain recombines TRBV20-1 with TRBJ2-7, with 9 bases lining up with TRBD2. The CDR3 is 16 amino acids. Trimming at V came to 4 bases and at J to 3 bases, leaving 13 bases not matched to a gene. CDR1 is DFQATT, CDR2 SNEGSKA, per germline (reference sequence). CDR3 amino acids: CSATSGGRGRDYEQYF. The DNA of the CDR3 is TGCAGTGCTACTTCGGGCGGGAGGGGAAGGGACTACGAGCAGTACTTC.

As to this clonotype: Sequence at one end of the junction differs from germline and may be a read error. The chain uses TRBV5-4 and TRBJ2-2, with 11 bases that match TRBD2. The CDR3 spans 17 residues. CDR1 and CDR2 from the germline V gene are SGHNT and YYREEE (reference sequence). CDR3 sequence: CACSFLITSGSTGELFF. The CDR3 coding sequence is TGTGCCTGCAGCTTTTTAATAACTAGCGGGAGCACCGGGGAGCTGTTTTTT.

There are a few counts of this clonotype. J is TRBJ2-1 and V is TRBV10-3; 11 positions agree with TRBD2. Per the germline V gene, CDR1 is ENHRY and CDR2 is SYGVKD. This CDR3 has 16 residues. The ends lost 5 bases at V and 2 bases at J; junction bases unmatched: 5. CDR3 sequence reads: CAISSTSGTTYNEQFF. The CDR3 nucleotides read TGTGCCATCAGTTCGACTAGCGGGACCACCTACAATGAGCAGTTCTTC.

The chain uses TRBV7-9 and TRBJ2-7; a weak D match, TRBD2 (6 bases). Germline values: CDR1 SEHNR, CDR2 FQNEAQ (reference sequence). The CDR3 contains 15 residues. The V and J ends lost 3 bases and 2 bases respectively, with 14 bases between them. CDR3 in amino acids: CASSFPGLRAYEQYF. The CDR3 coding sequence is TGTGCCAGCAGCTTTCCGGGACTTCGAGCCTACGAGCAGTACTTC.

This clonotype appeared a few times. The chain uses TRBV9 and TRBJ2-1, with D tentatively TRBD1 or TRBD2 (5 bases each). CDR3 length equals 19 residues. CDR1 is SGDLS, CDR2 YYNGEE, per germline. Between the trimmed V and J ends, which lost 0 bases and 5 bases, there was a span of 24 bases. CDR3 bases: TGTGCCAGCAGCGTAGGCCTAATGAGGGACCGACAACAAGACAATGAGCAGTTCTTC. It translates to CASSVGLMRDRQQDNEQFF.